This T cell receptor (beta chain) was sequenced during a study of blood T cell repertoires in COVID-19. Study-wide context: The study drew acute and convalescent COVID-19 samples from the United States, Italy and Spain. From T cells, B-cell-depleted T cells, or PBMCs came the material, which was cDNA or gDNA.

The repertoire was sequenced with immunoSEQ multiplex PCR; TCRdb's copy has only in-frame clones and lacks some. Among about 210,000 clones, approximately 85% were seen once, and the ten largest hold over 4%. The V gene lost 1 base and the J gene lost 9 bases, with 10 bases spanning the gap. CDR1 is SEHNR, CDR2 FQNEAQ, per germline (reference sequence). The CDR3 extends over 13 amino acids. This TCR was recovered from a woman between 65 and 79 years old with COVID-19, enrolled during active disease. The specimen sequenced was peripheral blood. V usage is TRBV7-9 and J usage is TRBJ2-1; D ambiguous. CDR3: CASSLVQRGEQFF. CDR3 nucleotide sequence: TGTGCCAGCAGCTTAGTCCAGCGTGGTGAGCAGTTCTTC.